This T cell receptor beta chain was observed in a study of cytomegalovirus exposure and HLA in healthy donors. General study findings and limits: Earlier results showed most TCR beta V segments being productive about 87% or about 30% of the time. Across all donors, roughly uniform sequencing depth was an assumption of the presence/absence analyses. A later analysis linked a missense variant in DCLRE1C to the trimming of TCR beta V and J genes. Cytomegalovirus-associated status was assigned to 150 or so TCR beta chains.

Germline V lookup: CDR1 SNHLY, CDR2 FYNNEI. Trimming removed 1 base at V and 3 bases at J, with 6 bases between. This CDR3 has 13 residues. As to this clone: Its antigen is not known.

Primers: 60 Vbeta forward and 13 Jbeta reverse. TCRdb's table, derived via immunoSEQ multiplex PCR, lists solely in-frame clones and lacks some. The sample consists of around 190,000 clones, approximately 79% of them appearing once. The specimen was PBMCs. The TCR comes from a woman between 40 and 50 years old in good health and CMV-seronegative. This chain uses TRBV2 with TRBJ2-5; perhaps TRBD1 as D (5 bases). In nucleotides, the CDR3 is TGTGCCAGCAGTGAAGAGGGGAAAGAGACCCAGTACTTC. It yields the protein CASSEEGKETQYF. The full variable domain, its missing parts supplied by reference TRBV2 and TRBJ2-5, is EPEVTQTPSHQVTQMGQEVILRCVPISNHLYFYWYRQILGQKVEFLVSFYNNEISEKSEIFDDQFSVERPDGSNFTLKIRSTKLEDSAMYFCASSEEGKETQYFGPGTRLLVL.